The 23 T cell receptor beta chains in this list originate from one sample, sequenced in a study of beta chain bispecific antibodies for T cell cancers. Notes on the study in general: Most targeted TRBV signal came from the leukemia cell line cells, not normal T cells.

Using its own MiXCR run on the 5' RACE reads, TCRdb lists one record per CDR3 protein. Of about 17,000 distinct CDR3 sequences listed, less than 2.5% are singletons. T cells were expanded from blood mononuclear cells for two to three days with anti-CD3 OKT3 or CD3/CD28 beads. The antigens for these receptors are not known. The material sequenced was healthy donor T cells cultured with leukemia cells. Every receptor here comes from a human donor in good health. Some clones in this sample may be carry-over from other donors' samples.

The table lists this clonotype with many counts. The rearrangement uses TRBV9 and TRBJ1-1, with 7 bases lining up with TRBD1. The CDR3 totals 13 residues. The ends lost 3 bases at V and 3 bases at J; junction bases unmatched: 2. The germline V gene has CDR1 SGDLS and CDR2 YYNGEE. The CDR3 loop reads CASSAGQDTEAFF. CDR3 sequence (DNA): TGTGCCAGCAGCGCTGGACAGGACACTGAAGCTTTCTTT.

The table lists this clonotype with a few counts. This chain uses TRBV11-2 with TRBJ1-5; D unresolved. Trimming pared 0 bases from V and 4 bases from J, leaving 4 bases between. CDR1 is SGHAT, CDR2 FQNNGV, per germline. There are 13 residues in the CDR3. CDR3 loop: CASSLERNQPQHF. As DNA, the CDR3 is TGTGCCAGCAGCTTAGAACGGAATCAGCCCCAGCATTTT.

This clonotype was counted at least ten times. The chain employs TRBV5-1 and TRBJ1-4, with unresolved D. This CDR3 contains 14 residues. V gave up 0 bases and J gave up 1 base, with 4 bases separating them. In germline, CDR1 is SGHRS, CDR2 YFSETQ. The CDR3 sequence: CASSLGGTNEKLFF. CDR3 nucleotide sequence: TGCGCCAGCAGCTTGGGGGGAACTAATGAAAAACTGTTTTTT.

In this sample, this clonotype is medium-sized. V is TRBV20-1 and J is TRBJ1-2; D possibly corresponds to TRBD1 (5 bases). The CDR3 extends over 17 amino acids. Per germline, CDR1 DFQATT and CDR2 SNEGSKA (reference sequence). CDR3 residues: CRAPLVAGMGSNYGYTF. In DNA, the CDR3 is TGCAGAGCCCCTCTAGTGGCAGGGATGGGATCTAACTATGGCTACACCTTC.

A few counts support this clonotype. A much larger clone differs from this one at a single base, so this may be a read error. The chain carries TRBV27 and TRBJ2-7; D remains unclear. The germline V gene encodes CDR1 MNHEY and CDR2 SMNVEV (reference sequence). This CDR3 has 12 residues. This CDR3 is CASSDLSYELYF. The CDR3 DNA reads TGTGCCAGCAGTGATCTCTCCTACGAGCTGTACTTC.

This clonotype was counted ten times or more. This rearrangement joins TRBV12-5 to TRBJ2-3, with TRBD2 matching over 10 bases. Per the germline V gene, CDR1 is LGHNT and CDR2 is FRNRAP. There are 15 residues in the CDR3. J lost 1 base, V lost 5 bases, and 3 bases had no gene match. This CDR3 is CASGPLAGGTDTQYF. DNA of the CDR3: TGTGCTAGTGGTCCTCTAGCGGGGGGCACAGATACGCAGTATTTT.

This rearrangement joins TRBV19 to TRBJ1-2; possible D gene TRBD1, 5 bases. CDR1 and CDR2 (germline): LNHDA, SQIVND (reference sequence). This CDR3 comprises 13 residues. V dropped 5 bases and J dropped 8 bases, with 15 bases sitting between them. In DNA form, the CDR3 reads TGTGCCAGTAGTCCGGGACCGATGGGGGGCTACACCTTC. Protein: CASSPGPMGGYTF.

This clonotype has at least ten counts. V is TRBV10-2 and J is TRBJ2-3; 9 nucleotides line up with TRBD2. The CDR3 runs to 17 residues. After removal of 0 bases from V and 5 bases from J, the junction contained 9 bases not matched to a gene. The germline CDR1 and CDR2 sequences are WSHSY and SAAADI. As DNA, the CDR3 is TGCGCCAGCAGTGAGTCGACGGGGCGGGGGGGTGTAGATACGCAGTATTTT. It is translated as CASSESTGRGGVDTQYF.

This clonotype was seen ten or more times. The chain uses TRBV4-2 and TRBJ2-3, with D tentatively TRBD2 (5 bases). The CDR3 is 14 residues long. CDR1 is LGHNA and CDR2 is YNFKEQ in the germline V gene. V shed 10 bases and J shed 0 bases, with 14 bases lying between them. CDR3 sequence reads: CATAVGVSTDTQYF. The CDR3 DNA sequence: TGTGCCACTGCCGTCGGGGTTAGCACAGATACGCAGTATTTT.

This clonotype was observed many times. The chain employs TRBV28 and TRBJ1-1; the D gene is possibly TRBD1 (5 bases). From germline, CDR1 is MDHEN and CDR2 SYDVKM. Trimming left V 1 base short and J 5 bases short, with 8 bases between. The CDR3 has 13 residues. This CDR3 reads CASSLSEGTEAFF. In nucleotides, the CDR3 is TGTGCCAGCAGTTTATCCGAGGGGACTGAAGCTTTCTTT.

Ten or more counts support this clonotype. The rearrangement joins TRBV9 to TRBJ2-3; TRBD2 aligns across 9 bases. Germline V gene lookup returns CDR1 SGDLS and CDR2 YYNGEE. J lost 4 bases, V lost 0 bases, and 6 bases had no gene match. This CDR3 region has 16 residues. The CDR3 loop reads CASSVVVSGGPDTQYF. Written as DNA, the CDR3 is TGTGCCAGCAGCGTAGTTGTTAGCGGGGGCCCAGATACGCAGTATTTT. The full variable domain, with the rest looked up from reference TRBV9 and TRBJ2-3, is DSGVTQTPKHLITATGQRVTLRCSPRSGDLSVYWYQQSLDQGLQFLIQYYNGEERAKGNILERFSAQQFPDLHSELNLSSLELGDSALYFCASSVVVSGGPDTQYFGPGTRLTVL.

In its sample, this clonotype was seen many times. The chain uses TRBV6-5 and TRBJ1-2; 10 bases map to TRBD1. CDR1 and CDR2 (germline): MNHEY, SVGAGI. CDR3 length: 15 amino acids. The junction had 3 bases not matched to a gene; V was cut back by 2 bases and J by 3 bases. Here the CDR3 DNA reads TGTGCCAGCAGTTACCGGACAGGGGGATACTATGGCTACACCTTC. Its protein product is CASSYRTGGYYGYTF.

This clonotype was observed many times. The chain couples TRBV21-1 to TRBJ2-5. TRBV21-1 is a known pseudogene. The CDR3 has 10 amino acids. The CDR3 sequence: CASSTQTQYF. In nucleotides, the CDR3 is TGTGCCAGCAGCACCCAGACCCAGTACTTC.

This clonotype is medium-sized by share. The chain uses TRBV7-6 and TRBJ2-7, with TRBD1 identical over 8 bases. This CDR3 spans 14 amino acids. The V and J ends lost 5 bases and 6 bases, in that order; junction bases with no gene match: 9. Germline CDR1 and CDR2: SGHVS and FNYEAQ. DNA of the CDR3: TGTGCCAGCAGCCGCTGGACAGGGTCGGTCGAGCAGTACTTC. Its translation is CASSRWTGSVEQYF. Drawing the rest from reference TRBV7-6 and TRBJ2-7, the complete variable domain is GAGVSQSPRYKVTKRGQDVALRCDPISGHVSLYWYRQALGQGPEFLTYFNYEAQQDKSGLPNDRFSAERPEGSISTLTIQRTEQRDSAMYRCASSRWTGSVEQYFGPGTRLTVT.

Ten or more counts support this clonotype. V gene TRBV6-2 or TRBV6-3 combines with J gene TRBJ2-3; TRBD2 matches 16 bases. This CDR3 spans 19 amino acids. Germline CDR1 and CDR2: MNHEY and SVGEGT. Unmatched junction bases numbered 6, after V lost 1 base and J lost 2 bases. The CDR3 spells CASSYWGLAGGPDTDTQYF. The CDR3, as DNA: TGTGCCAGCAGTTACTGGGGACTAGCGGGGGGGCCGGACACAGATACGCAGTATTTT.

Ten or more counts support this clonotype. The CDR3 spells CASSLGGGSTDTQYF. For the CDR3, the DNA is TGTGCCAGCAGCTTGGGCGGGGGGAGCACAGATACGCAGTATTTT. This chain uses TRBV5-4 with TRBJ2-3, with 8 bases that match TRBD2. Germline CDR1 reads SGHNT; CDR2 reads YYREEE (reference sequence). The CDR3 is 15 residues long. The trim removed 0 bases at V and 0 bases at J, leaving 0 bases unmatched.

In its sample, this clonotype was seen many times. The CDR3 spells CASSYSRGGIEAFF. As DNA, the CDR3 is TGTGCCAGCAGTTACTCGCGGGGCGGGATTGAAGCTTTCTTT. This chain connects TRBV6-5 to TRBJ1-1; TRBD1 is a possible D gene (5 bases). V was pared by 0 bases and J by 7 bases, with 12 bases between. In germline, CDR1 is MNHEY, CDR2 SVGAGI. The CDR3 consists of 14 residues.

Ten or more counts support this clonotype. The genes are TRBV2 and TRBJ2-5; 15 bases line up with TRBD2. The CDR3 is made up of 17 amino acids. Per the germline V gene, CDR1 is SNHLY and CDR2 is FYNNEI. With 1 base clipped from V and 4 bases from J, the junction kept 4 bases outside the gene matches. The CDR3 loop reads CASSEGTSGGALETQYF. CDR3 coding DNA: TGTGCCAGCAGTGAAGGGACTAGCGGGGGGGCCTTAGAGACCCAGTACTTC.

Many counts were recorded for this clonotype. This chain links TRBV2 with TRBJ2-7, with D unresolved. There are 17 residues in the CDR3. V was trimmed by 3 bases and J by 2 bases, leaving 20 bases between them. Germline-derived CDR1 and CDR2 are SNHLY and FYNNEI. CDR3 protein: CASSEWQSITSTYEQYF. The CDR3, as DNA: TGTGCCAGCAGTGAGTGGCAGAGCATAACGAGCACCTACGAGCAGTACTTC. Looking up the rest from reference TRBV2 and TRBJ2-7 gives the full variable domain: EPEVTQTPSHQVTQMGQEVILRCVPISNHLYFYWYRQILGQKVEFLVSFYNNEISEKSEIFDDQFSVERPDGSNFTLKIRSTKLEDSAMYFCASSEWQSITSTYEQYFGPGTRLTVT.

Ten or more counts support this clonotype. The chain couples TRBV20-1 to TRBJ2-7; D unclear. With 0 bases removed from V and 0 bases from J, the gap between germline ends came to 6 bases. From germline, CDR1 is DFQATT and CDR2 SNEGSKA (reference sequence). This CDR3 is built from 13 residues. The CDR3 sequence: CSARDRLSYEQYF. In DNA, the CDR3 is TGCAGTGCTAGAGATAGACTCTCCTACGAGCAGTACTTC.

Many counts were recorded for this clonotype. The CDR3 bases are TGTGCCAGCAGCTTAGCACACAGATTCTCTGGAAACACCATATATTTT. Residues: CASSLAHRFSGNTIYF. The genes are TRBV7-6 and TRBJ1-3; D not certain. CDR1 is SGHVS, CDR2 FNYEAQ, per germline. This CDR3 is 16 amino acids long. V was clipped by 0 bases and J by 0 bases, with 9 bases between them.

This clonotype was picked up many times. The chain employs TRBV27 and TRBJ2-1, with unresolved D. Germline V gene sequence: CDR1 MNHEY, CDR2 SMNVEV (reference sequence). The V end lost 5 bases, the J end lost 4 bases, and 18 bases lay between the germline ends. This CDR3 is 16 amino acids long. DNA of the CDR3: TGTGCCAGCAGTCCCGTCACCGCTTCCTATTACAATGAGCAGTTCTTC. Its translation is CASSPVTASYYNEQFF.

This chain connects TRBV20-1 to TRBJ2-2; 13 bases agree with TRBD2. Per the germline V gene, CDR1 is DFQATT and CDR2 is SNEGSKA (reference sequence). CDR3 length: 16 amino acids. The V gene end was trimmed by 6 bases and the J gene end by 5 bases; junction bases not matched to a gene: 9. The CDR3 DNA sequence: TGCAGTGCCCGGACTAGCGGGGGCCCGGGTACCGGGGAGCTGTTTTTT. Translated, it gives CSARTSGGPGTGELFF.